These 18 T cell receptor beta chains were sequenced from one sample in a study of beta chain features in type 1 diabetes. Study-wide results and limits: Type 1 diabetes patients showed a moderate but significant shortening of TCRB CDR3s in all four CD4+ subsets.

The entirety of the isolated RNA underwent reverse transcription, so expressed TCRB transcripts were sequenced. Libraries were prepared by immunoSEQ multiplex PCR; TCRdb keeps only in-frame clonotypes and omits some of them. The sample holds hundreds of thousands of clones, 13% seen once. Their recognized antigens are unknown. The sample was naive CD4+ T cells from blood. The receptors were sampled from a man between 18 and 29 years old with type 1 diabetes.

This chain uses TRBV5-6 with TRBJ2-7, with 7 bases aligning to TRBD1. Germline CDR1 is SGHDT and CDR2 is YYEEEE. The CDR3 has 14 amino acids. The J segment lost 0 bases and the V segment lost 2 bases, leaving 2 bases of the junction unmatched. CDR3: CASSFRGTSYEQYF. The DNA of the CDR3 is TGTGCCAGCAGCTTCAGGGGGACCTCCTACGAGCAGTACTTC.

This clone showed up just a few times. The same CDR3 is also encoded by other DNA sequences in this sample. The J gene is TRBJ2-1, the V gene TRBV11-2; D is ambiguous. The V and J ends lost 1 base and 3 bases respectively, with 1 base between them. This CDR3 has 12 residues. The germline CDR1 and CDR2 sequences are SGHAT and FQNNGV. The CDR3 loop is CASSLVYNEQFF. DNA of the CDR3: TGTGCCAGCAGCTTAGTCTACAATGAGCAGTTCTTC. Variable domain in full (rest from reference TRBV11-2 and TRBJ2-1): EAGVAQSPRYKIIEKRQSVAFWCNPISGHATLYWYQQILGQGPKLLIQFQNNGVVDDSQLPKDRFSAERLKGVDSTLKIQPAKLEDSAVYLCASSLVYNEQFFGPGTRLTVL.

The chain combines TRBV23-1 with TRBJ1-4, with a tentative D call TRBD1 (5 bases). TRBV23-1 is flagged as an ORF with uncertain function. The CDR3 has 13 amino acids. V was shortened by 6 bases and J by 3 bases, with 8 bases between the two germline ends. CDR3 nucleotide sequence: TGCGCCAGCAGGGGGGTAGCTAATGAAAAACTGTTTTTT. Amino acid sequence: CASRGVANEKLFF.

This clone turned up a few times. This chain uses TRBV30 with TRBJ1-1; D gene ambiguous. The CDR3 totals 11 residues. The ends were cut back, 7 bases at V and 1 base at J, with 7 bases in the middle. CDR1 is GTSNPN, CDR2 SVGIG, per germline (reference sequence). CDR3: CASQENTEAFF. The DNA of the CDR3 is TGTGCCTCCCAGGAGAACACTGAAGCTTTCTTT.

The rearrangement uses TRBV7-6 and TRBJ2-5; D unclear. The CDR3 runs 15 residues. V was pared by 0 bases and J by 0 bases, with 8 bases between. The germline CDR1 and CDR2 sequences are SGHVS and FNYEAQ. CDR3 DNA sequence: TGTGCCAGCAGCTTAGCGGCTACACACCAAGAGACCCAGTACTTC. Protein sequence: CASSLAATHQETQYF.

This clone was counted only a few times. J is TRBJ1-1 and V is TRBV6-5, with D possibly matching TRBD1 (5 bases). In germline, CDR1 is MNHEY, CDR2 SVGAGI. The CDR3 spans 13 residues. Trimming left V 7 bases short and J 0 bases short, with 9 bases between. In DNA form, the CDR3 reads TGTGCCAGCAATCCCAGGGTGAACACTGAAGCTTTCTTT. Translating it yields CASNPRVNTEAFF.

Remarks on this clone: Other DNA sequences from this sample encode an identical CDR3 as well. V gene TRBV2 combines with J gene TRBJ1-6, with a tentative D call TRBD1 (5 bases). Trimming removed 3 bases at V and 7 bases at J, with 7 bases between. CDR1 SNHLY and CDR2 FYNNEI come from the germline V gene. The CDR3 totals 13 residues. CDR3 protein: CASSDEGNSPLHF. The CDR3 region has the DNA TGTGCCAGCAGTGATGAGGGGAATTCACCCCTCCACTTT.

The chain combines TRBV4-1 with TRBJ1-2; the D gene is possibly TRBD1 (6 bases). Germline V gives CDR1 MGHRA, CDR2 YSYEKL. V lost 0 bases, J lost 2 bases, and 10 bases lay in between. There are 15 residues in the CDR3. CDR3 bases: TGCGCCAGCAGCCAAGAGGGACACCAAAACTATGGCTACACCTTC. It codes for CASSQEGHQNYGYTF.

J is TRBJ2-7 and V is TRBV27, with D perhaps TRBD2 (5 bases). From germline, CDR1 is MNHEY and CDR2 SMNVEV (reference sequence). V was clipped by 3 bases and J by 4 bases, with 13 bases between them. The CDR3 covers 14 residues. In DNA form, the CDR3 reads TGTGCCAGCAGTTTGCGGGCAGAATCTTACGAGCAGTACTTC. The encoded protein is CASSLRAESYEQYF.

This clone has only a few counts. The V call is TRBV29-1, the J call TRBJ2-1; 7 bases fit TRBD1. Per the germline V gene, CDR1 is SQVTM and CDR2 is ANQGSEA. V trimming: 1 base; J trimming: 8 bases; junction bases outside the gene matches: 20. The CDR3 runs 18 residues. In DNA, the CDR3 is TGCAGCGTTGAAGGCACAGGGGACCCTTATCTTGGCGCGGATGAGCAGTTCTTC. It translates to CSVEGTGDPYLGADEQFF.

The rearrangement uses TRBV30 and TRBJ2-5; perhaps TRBD1 as D (6 bases). The CDR3 loop spans 15 amino acids. Germline-derived CDR1 and CDR2 are GTSNPN and SVGIG (reference sequence). The V end lost 4 bases, the J end lost 1 base, and 16 bases lay between the germline ends. CDR3 sequence reads: CAWNRASYGQETQYF. DNA of the CDR3: TGTGCCTGGAACAGGGCCAGCTACGGCCAAGAGACCCAGTACTTC.

This clone was detected a few times. The V and J genes are TRBV10-3 and TRBJ1-2, with D unresolved. Trimming stripped 3 bases from V and 2 bases from J, with 7 bases between. Per germline, CDR1 ENHRY and CDR2 SYGVKD. The CDR3 runs to 13 residues. The CDR3 region has the DNA TGTGCCATCAGTGATGGAGAGAACTATGGCTACACCTTC. Its protein product is CAISDGENYGYTF.

J is TRBJ1-1 and V is TRBV6-1; no clear D. The V end was cut by 6 bases, the J end by 5 bases, with 10 bases between. In germline, CDR1 is MNHNS, CDR2 SASEGT. The CDR3 length is 12 residues. The CDR3 DNA is TGTGCCAGCAGGGCCGGGAATACTGAAGCTTTCTTT. Residues: CASRAGNTEAFF.

This chain joins TRBV7-2 and TRBJ2-1; tentatively, D is TRBD1 or TRBD2 (6 bases each). This CDR3 has 14 amino acids. V lost 6 bases, J lost 3 bases, and 12 bases lay in between. The V gene's germline CDR1 is SGHTA and CDR2 FQGNSA. The CDR3 here is CASSPKGGYNEQFF. CDR3 in DNA: TGTGCCAGCAGTCCCAAGGGGGGCTACAATGAGCAGTTCTTC.

This clone was detected only a few times. V gene TRBV9 combines with J gene TRBJ2-7; D gene unclear. Between the trimmed V and J ends, which lost 0 bases and 0 bases, there was a span of 10 bases. The CDR3 has 15 residues. The germline V gene has CDR1 SGDLS and CDR2 YYNGEE. This CDR3 is CASSVAWEGSYEQYF. CDR3 bases: TGTGCCAGCAGCGTAGCGTGGGAAGGCTCCTACGAGCAGTACTTC.

Only a few counts were recorded for this clone. J is TRBJ2-1 and V is TRBV9; TRBD2 matches 14 bases. Germline-derived CDR1 and CDR2 are SGDLS and YYNGEE. V shed 3 bases and J 1 base; nucleotides not matched to a gene: 6. The CDR3 is made up of 18 amino acids. CDR3 region: CASSARTSGGPSYNEQFF. The CDR3 DNA reads as TGTGCCAGCAGCGCGAGGACTAGCGGGGGGCCATCCTACAATGAGCAGTTCTTC.

The chain carries TRBV30 and TRBJ1-1, with D unclear. Germline V gives CDR1 GTSNPN, CDR2 SVGIG (reference sequence). Trimming shortened V by 4 bases and J by 8 bases, and 14 bases separated the two germline ends. This CDR3 region has 12 residues. The chain's CDR3 is CAWKRVPGEAFF. CDR3 sequence (DNA): TGTGCCTGGAAAAGGGTGCCGGGGGAAGCTTTCTTT.

As for this clone: Within the sample, other DNA sequences also encode this same CDR3. V usage is TRBV18 and J usage is TRBJ2-3; 8 bases map to TRBD1. The germline V gene has CDR1 KGHSH and CDR2 LQKENI. J was trimmed by 0 bases and V by 6 bases; bases with no gene match: 2. This CDR3 spans 14 amino acids. The DNA of the CDR3 is TGTGCCAGCTCGCGGACAGGGAGCACAGATACGCAGTATTTT. Protein: CASSRTGSTDTQYF.